Below are 15 T cell receptor beta chains sequenced from a single sample in a study of beta chain features in type 1 diabetes (dated by TCRdb to 2016 to 2019). Here is what the overall study found, with its caveats: In all four CD4+ subsets, TCRB CDR3 length was moderately but significantly shorter in type 1 diabetes patients.

The library was produced with the immunoSEQ multiplex PCR assay. The High Capacity cDNA Reverse Transcription Kit was used to reverse transcribe all of the isolated RNA, meaning that expressed TCRB transcripts were what got sequenced. The clones in this table, taken by TCRdb from immuneACCESS, are in-frame only. Not every clone is retained; where verified, under half of the shortfall comes from an unresolved V gene, and the cause of the rest is unknown. Recorded for this sample are hundreds of thousands of clones; about 14% of them occurred a single time. The biggest ten clones account for 0.03% to 0.045% of the sample. Their specific antigens are unknown. Material: naive CD4+ T cells from blood. This specimen's cell subset or site label, per the study, means: true naive CD4+ T cells. These receptors came from a young man with type 1 diabetes.

In its sample, this clone was seen a few times. Other DNA sequences in the same sample also yield this CDR3. V is TRBV5-1 and J is TRBJ2-1; 9 nucleotides agree with TRBD2. Per germline, CDR1 SGHRS and CDR2 YFSETQ. This CDR3 is 15 amino acids long. V was pared by 0 bases and J by 5 bases, with 3 bases of the junction left unmatched. The CDR3 here is CASSLELAGDNEQFF. CDR3 DNA sequence: TGCGCCAGCAGCTTGGAACTAGCGGGCGACAATGAGCAGTTCTTC.

The chain has TRBV2 and TRBJ1-2; 8 positions match TRBD1. V lost 9 bases to trimming and J lost 4 bases; unmatched junction nucleotides: 10. CDR1 SNHLY and CDR2 FYNNEI come from the germline V gene. The CDR3 extends over 14 amino acids. CDR3 DNA sequence: TGTGCCAGTTCCCCGGGACAGGAACTCTATGGCTACACCTTC. It translates to CASSPGQELYGYTF.

This clone turned up a few times. Different DNA sequences within this sample yield the same CDR3. V gene TRBV7-2 combines with J gene TRBJ2-6, with a possible D match to TRBD1 (6 bases). Looked up from germline, CDR1 is SGHTA and CDR2 is FQGNSA. This CDR3 region has 16 residues. V was cut by 1 base and J by 0 bases, with 7 bases left in between. The CDR3 DNA follows: TGTGCCAGCAGCTTAGTAGGGGGCTCTGGGGCCAACGTCCTGACTTTC. Its translation: CASSLVGGSGANVLTF.

This clone occurred once. The chain links TRBV5-1 to TRBJ1-2; 7 positions match TRBD1. The CDR3 contains 14 residues. V was clipped by 4 bases and J by 4 bases; unmatched bases: 7. The V gene's germline CDR1 is SGHRS and CDR2 YFSETQ. CDR3 DNA: TGCGCCAGCAGCCCCGGGGAGGGGGCCTATGGCTACACCTTC. Translating gives CASSPGEGAYGYTF.

This clone was seen a handful of times. This CDR3 is CACSGQGLETQYF. The DNA for the CDR3 is TGTGCCTGCTCGGGACAGGGTTTAGAGACCCAGTACTTC. The chain couples TRBV30 to TRBJ2-5, with 9 bases aligning to TRBD1. CDR3 length: 13 amino acids. With 6 bases clipped from V and 4 bases from J, the junction kept 6 bases outside the gene matches. Germline lookup yields CDR1 GTSNPN and CDR2 SVGIG (reference sequence).

This clone was detected a few times. At one boundary the junction diverges from the germline segment, which might be a read error. The chain couples TRBV7-7 to TRBJ2-5; weak D call: TRBD2 (5 bases). The CDR3 contains 15 residues. CDR1 and CDR2 from the germline V gene are SSHAT and FNYEAQ (reference sequence). The CDR3 region has the DNA TGTGCTAGCAGCTTAGGGCGGGCAGTACAAGAGACCCAGTACTTC. Translating gives CASSLGRAVQETQYF.

This clone came up a few times. As DNA, the CDR3 is TGTGCCAGCAGCTTAACGACAGGGCCCCCGCAGGGCTACACCTTC. It encodes CASSLTTGPPQGYTF. This sequence joins TRBV11-2 and TRBJ1-2, with 7 bases lining up with TRBD1. The CDR3 is 15 residues long. The germline V gene has CDR1 SGHAT and CDR2 FQNNGV. V shed 2 bases and J 8 bases; nucleotides not matched to a gene: 11.

To note about this clone: The sample has other DNA sequences that encode this CDR3 too. CDR3 amino acids: CATSRDSAGETQYF. The CDR3 DNA reads TGTGCCACCAGCAGAGATTCGGCTGGGGAGACCCAGTACTTC. V and J are TRBV15 and TRBJ2-5; D is unresolved. Trimming stripped 0 bases from V and 5 bases from J, with 10 bases between. CDR1 is LNHNV and CDR2 is YYDKDF in the germline V gene (reference sequence). This CDR3 has 14 residues.

This clone turned up a few times. J is TRBJ2-3 and V is TRBV18, with a possible D match to TRBD1 (5 bases). This CDR3 has 15 amino acids. Trimming pared 3 bases from V and 0 bases from J, leaving 10 bases between. From germline, CDR1 is KGHSH and CDR2 LQKENI. The CDR3 here is CASSPVGASTDTQYF. CDR3 nucleotides: TGTGCCAGCTCACCGGTTGGGGCTAGCACAGATACGCAGTATTTT.

This clone was counted many times. This rearrangement joins TRBV7-9 to TRBJ2-4; D perhaps matches TRBD2 (5 bases). In germline, CDR1 is SEHNR, CDR2 FQNEAQ (reference sequence). The germline V and J ends were trimmed by 5 bases and 7 bases, with 15 bases remaining between them. This CDR3 contains 14 residues. This chain's CDR3 is CASSPRTSENIQYF. The DNA of the CDR3 is TGTGCCAGCAGCCCCCGGACTTCGGAGAACATTCAGTACTTC.

This clone turned up a few times. This rearrangement joins TRBV4-3 to TRBJ1-2, with a tentative D call TRBD1 (5 bases). The germline V gene encodes CDR1 LGHNA and CDR2 YSLEER. The V end lost 0 bases, the J end lost 3 bases, and 14 bases lay between the germline ends. CDR3 length equals 16 residues. CDR3 coding DNA: TGCGCCAGCAGCCAAGATCGAACAGGCCCTTACTATGGCTACACCTTC. Encoded protein: CASSQDRTGPYYGYTF.

Concerning this clone: The sample contains more than one DNA sequence encoding this CDR3. The J gene is TRBJ2-7, the V gene TRBV30; no clear D. Looked up from germline, CDR1 is GTSNPN and CDR2 is SVGIG (reference sequence). V was cut by 0 bases and J by 6 bases, with 6 bases left in between. This CDR3 spans 11 amino acids. The CDR3 is CAWSVYSEQYF. The CDR3 nucleotides are TGTGCCTGGAGTGTTTATAGCGAGCAGTACTTC.

This clone came up a few times. The rearrangement joins TRBV15 to TRBJ1-1, with TRBD1 identical over 8 bases. Germline trimming cut 3 bases from V and 3 bases from J; bases unmatched to any gene: 12. The CDR3 spans 17 residues. CDR1 is LNHNV and CDR2 is YYDKDF in the germline V gene (reference sequence). The CDR3 here is CATSRVSLRGQDTEAFF. CDR3 DNA sequence: TGTGCCACCAGCAGGGTGTCCCTCAGGGGGCAAGACACTGAAGCTTTCTTT.

This chain links TRBV6-4 with TRBJ2-1, with 14 bases matching TRBD2. J gave up 7 bases and V 6 bases, and 5 bases lay outside the gene matches. Germline V CDR1 and CDR2: MRHNA, SNTAGT. The CDR3 contains 15 residues. As DNA, the CDR3 is TGTGCCAGCAGCGGACTAGCGGGAGGTAGGAATGAGCAGTTCTTC. It specifies CASSGLAGGRNEQFF.

This clone was found a few times. The chain is built from TRBV7-9 and TRBJ1-1, with D perhaps TRBD1 (6 bases). CDR3 size: 14 residues. Germline lookup yields CDR1 SEHNR and CDR2 FQNEAQ (reference sequence). With 5 bases removed from V and 1 base from J, the gap between germline ends came to 11 bases. The chain's CDR3 is CASSAQGSNTEAFF. The CDR3, as DNA: TGTGCCAGCAGCGCACAGGGCTCGAACACTGAAGCTTTCTTT. Full variable domain (remainder filled in from reference TRBV7-9 and TRBJ1-1): DTGVSQNPRHKITKRGQNVTFRCDPISEHNRLYWYRQTLGQGPEFLTYFQNEAQLEKSRLLSDRFSAERPKGSFSTLEIQRTEQGDSAMYLCASSAQGSNTEAFFGQGTRLTVV.